Given below is one T cell receptor beta chain in context. Purification of the CD8+ and CD4+ T cells relied on negative isolation, and TEMRA cells underwent FACS enrichment. The sample originates from a study of CD8 T cells in Susac syndrome. This CDR3 contains 17 residues. V lost 0 bases and J lost 7; bases outside the gene matches: 12. Germline V CDR1 and CDR2: SGDLS, YYNGEE. After extraction with the RNeasy kit, roughly 0.5 to 1 ug of the RNA was reverse transcribed using random hexamers. MiXCR, run by TCRdb on the immunoSEQ multiplex PCR reads, gives a single entry per CDR3 protein. The sample includes about 140,000 distinct CDR3 sequences, just under 95% seen only once; the top ten take 0.15% to 0.2%.

What was sequenced was CD8+ T cells from PBMCs. V usage is TRBV9 and J usage is TRBJ2-2; 7 bases are a match to TRBD2. The TCR comes from a human donor with Susac syndrome. The DNA of the CDR3 is TGTGCCAGCAGCGTAGATATCGTGGGAGGGCCGAGCGGGGAGCTGTTTTTT. This encodes CASSVDIVGGPSGELFF.